The next 9 T cell receptor beta chains were all read from a single sample in a study of T-cell reconstitution after alpha-beta-depleted transplantation in children. As it was prepared, the TCRbeta library received unique molecular identifiers. Each CDR3 protein gets one entry after TCRdb re-called the PCR reads with MiXCR. Seen here are about 340,000 distinct CDR3 sequences, 15% to 20% observed once, and the top ten hold around two fifths. Source: PBMCs, mostly from graft donor cells, taken 360 days after TCRalphabeta/CD19-depleted stem cell transplant. All receptors derive from a male patient under 10 years old who had a stem cell transplant for acute lymphoblastic leukemia, so the T cells may come from the graft donor.

This clonotype showed up just a few times. This chain uses TRBV12-3 or TRBV12-4 with TRBJ2-5; 7 nucleotides match TRBD2. The CDR3 is 14 amino acids. The trim removed 5 bases at V and 4 bases at J, leaving 7 bases unmatched. CDR3 residues: CASSPQLAGETQYF. The CDR3 bases are TGTGCCAGCAGTCCCCAGTTAGCGGGAGAGACCCAGTACTTC.

In this sample, this clonotype turned up a few times. The V and J genes are TRBV9 and TRBJ2-2; the match to TRBD2 covers 14 bases. V lost 9 bases to trimming and J lost 0 bases; unmatched junction nucleotides: 10. Germline V gene lookup returns CDR1 SGDLS and CDR2 YYNGEE. The CDR3 length is 18 residues. CDR3 DNA: TGTGCCACTTCCTTGGGGACTAGCGGGAGTACGAACACCGGGGAGCTGTTTTTT. Protein product: CATSLGTSGSTNTGELFF. The full variable domain, with the rest looked up from reference TRBV9 and TRBJ2-2, is DSGVTQTPKHLITATGQRVTLRCSPRSGDLSVYWYQQSLDQGLQFLIQYYNGEERAKGNILERFSAQQFPDLHSELNLSSLELGDSALYFCATSLGTSGSTNTGELFFGEGSRLTVL.

As for this clonotype: The conserved closing phenylalanine or tryptophan is absent in this CDR3, likely reflecting a read error. The rearrangement uses TRBV5-1 and TRBJ2-7; D possibly matches TRBD1 or TRBD2 (5 bases each). Germline loops: CDR1 SGHRS, CDR2 YFSETQ. Trimming took 7 bases from V and 1 from J, leaving 21 bases between them. This CDR3 contains 16 residues. CDR3 coding DNA: TGCGCCAGCTCCCCTCGGGCAGGGTCGGGATCCTACGAGCAGTACTGC. Protein: CASSPRAGSGSYEQYC.

This clonotype came up a few times. The chain recombines TRBV4-2 with TRBJ2-1; D remains unclear. Germline V gene lookup returns CDR1 LGHNA and CDR2 YNFKEQ. V gave up 2 bases and J gave up 0 bases, with 11 bases separating them. This CDR3 region has 16 residues. The CDR3 region has the DNA TGTGCCAGCAGCCAATCCCCTCAAAGCTCCTACAATGAGCAGTTCTTC. This translates into CASSQSPQSSYNEQFF.

The chain joins TRBV4-1 to TRBJ2-1, with D unclear. CDR1 is MGHRA, CDR2 YSYEKL, per germline. V lost 3 bases, J lost 4 bases, and 19 bases lay in between. The CDR3 is 17 residues long. The CDR3 DNA reads as TGCGCCAGCAGCCAGTCGCCAGTGGTGCCCCCTTACAATGAGCAGTTCTTC. Residues: CASSQSPVVPPYNEQFF.

The chain joins TRBV9 to TRBJ2-2; D may be TRBD2 (5 bases). CDR1 SGDLS and CDR2 YYNGEE come from the germline V gene. The CDR3 totals 16 residues. Deletions cut 0 bases from V and 5 bases from J, with 14 bases between. CDR3 sequence reads: CASSVGSPGGTGELFF. The CDR3 DNA is TGTGCCAGCAGCGTAGGCTCGCCCGGCGGGACCGGGGAGCTGTTTTTT.

Regarding this clonotype: Given the absence of the conserved phenylalanine or tryptophan at the CDR3 end, a read error is likely. The chain employs TRBV5-6 and TRBJ1-2; TRBD1 might be the D (6 bases). The CDR3 covers 16 residues. V dropped 4 bases and J dropped 6 bases, with 22 bases sitting between them. From germline, CDR1 is SGHDT and CDR2 YYEEEE. CDR3 amino acids: CASSHLRQGTWDGYTY. The CDR3 region has the DNA TGTGCCAGCAGCCACCTTCGGCAGGGGACATGGGATGGCTACACCTAC.

The chain links TRBV30 to TRBJ2-7, with a possible D match to TRBD2 (5 bases). V was clipped by 0 bases and J by 1 base, with 31 bases between them. This CDR3 contains 21 residues. CDR1 and CDR2 from the germline V gene are GTSNPN and SVGIG (reference sequence). CDR3 sequence: CAWSVLGQEASRVLRSYEQYF. CDR3 coding DNA: TGTGCCTGGAGTGTACTCGGCCAGGAGGCTAGCCGGGTACTAAGGTCCTACGAGCAGTACTTC.

The J gene is TRBJ2-5, the V gene TRBV30, with a tentative D call TRBD1 (6 bases). CDR3 length: 16 residues. V was pared by 3 bases and J by 3 bases, with 20 bases between. CDR1 and CDR2 (germline): GTSNPN, SVGIG (reference sequence). For the CDR3, the DNA is TGTGCCTGGAGAGGGGCCGAGGGGGTCGGGGAAGAGACCCAGTACTTC. Translating it yields CAWRGAEGVGEETQYF.